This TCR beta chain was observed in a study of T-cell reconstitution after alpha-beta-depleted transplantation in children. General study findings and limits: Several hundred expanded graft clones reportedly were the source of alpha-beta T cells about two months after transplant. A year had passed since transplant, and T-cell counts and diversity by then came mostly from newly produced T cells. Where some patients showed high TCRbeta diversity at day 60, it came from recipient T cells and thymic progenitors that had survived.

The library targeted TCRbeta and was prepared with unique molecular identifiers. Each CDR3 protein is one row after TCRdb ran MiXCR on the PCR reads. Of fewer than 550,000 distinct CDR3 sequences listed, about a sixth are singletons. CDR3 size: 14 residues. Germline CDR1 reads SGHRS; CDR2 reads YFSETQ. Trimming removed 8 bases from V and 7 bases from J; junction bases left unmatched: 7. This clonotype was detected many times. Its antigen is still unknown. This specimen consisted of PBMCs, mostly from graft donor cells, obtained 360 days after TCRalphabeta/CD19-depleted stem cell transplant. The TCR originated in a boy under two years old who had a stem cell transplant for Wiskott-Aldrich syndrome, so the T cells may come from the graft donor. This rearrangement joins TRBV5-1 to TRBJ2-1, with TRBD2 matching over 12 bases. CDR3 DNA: TGCGCCAGTCAGACTAGCGGGAGTCTAAATGAGCAGTTCTTC. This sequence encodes CASQTSGSLNEQFF.